These 30 T cell receptor beta chains were sequenced from one sample in a study of T cell responses to AZD1222 COVID-19 vaccine. TCRdb's table, derived via immunoSEQ multiplex PCR, lists solely in-frame clones and lacks some. The table has approximately 170,000 clones, around 93% seen once. The sample consisted of peripheral blood, taken on day 0 of AZD1222 vaccination. The receptors originated from an adult in good health.

The V gene is TRBV2, the J gene TRBJ1-6, with 8 bases aligning to TRBD1. CDR3 length: 16 residues. CDR1 is SNHLY, CDR2 FYNNEI, per germline. J was trimmed by 0 bases and V by 5 bases; bases with no gene match: 3. This chain's CDR3 is CASSPRGPSYNSPLHF. The DNA of the CDR3 is TGTGCCAGCAGTCCCAGGGGGCCCTCCTATAATTCACCCCTCCACTTT.

This clone appeared once. The chain employs TRBV19 and TRBJ1-2, with TRBD1 matching over 7 bases. The CDR3 sequence is 15 residues long. V lost 5 bases to trimming and J lost 8 bases; unmatched junction nucleotides: 14. CDR1 and CDR2 from the germline V gene are LNHDA and SQIVND (reference sequence). CDR3 region: CASSRWTGGFGGYTF. In DNA, the CDR3 is TGTGCCAGTAGTCGTTGGACAGGAGGATTTGGAGGCTACACCTTC.

V is TRBV28 and J is TRBJ2-7; TRBD2 matches at 9 bases. V lost 1 base to trimming and J lost 4 bases; unmatched junction nucleotides: 5. Germline CDR1 is MDHEN and CDR2 is SYDVKM. There are 15 residues in the CDR3. The CDR3 region is CASSLSSGNLYEQYF. The CDR3 DNA follows: TGTGCCAGCAGTTTATCTAGCGGGAATCTTTACGAGCAGTACTTC.

The chain couples TRBV28 to TRBJ2-7; TRBD1 matches at 8 bases. The CDR3 runs 15 residues. J lost 2 bases, V lost 4 bases, and 7 bases had no gene match. Germline assignment: CDR1 MDHEN and CDR2 SYDVKM. The CDR3 region is CASSSSGGPTYEQYF. The CDR3, as DNA: TGTGCCAGCAGTTCCTCAGGGGGCCCCACCTACGAGCAGTACTTC.

This sequence joins TRBV11-3 and TRBJ2-7; tentative D call: TRBD1 (6 bases). This CDR3 contains 14 residues. V was trimmed by 3 bases and J by 2 bases, leaving 11 bases between them. CDR1 SGHNT and CDR2 YENEEA come from the germline V gene. The CDR3 coding sequence is TGTGCCAGCAGCTTGGAGACAGGAACCTACGAGCAGTACTTC. Residues: CASSLETGTYEQYF. Complete variable domain (other parts from reference TRBV11-3 and TRBJ2-7): EAGVVQSPRYKIIEKKQPVAFWCNPISGHNTLYWYLQNLGQGPELLIRYENEEAVDDSQLPKDRFSAERLKGVDSTLKIQPAELGDSAVYLCASSLETGTYEQYFGPGTRLTVT.

V usage is TRBV28 and J usage is TRBJ2-1; TRBD2 aligns across 8 bases. This CDR3 has 16 residues. Per the germline V gene, CDR1 is MDHEN and CDR2 is SYDVKM. The V segment lost 6 bases and the J segment 2 bases; nucleotides outside the gene matches: 9. The CDR3 reads CASSPDREGAYNEQFF. The CDR3 DNA reads TGTGCCAGCAGCCCTGACCGGGAGGGGGCCTACAATGAGCAGTTCTTC. Complete variable domain (other parts from reference TRBV28 and TRBJ2-1): DVKVTQSSRYLVKRTGEKVFLECVQDMDHENMFWYRQDPGLGLRLIYFSYDVKMKEKGDIPEGYSVSREKKERFSLILESASTNQTSMYLCASSPDREGAYNEQFFGPGTRLTVL.

This clone was observed once. The J gene is TRBJ1-3, the V gene TRBV30; 11 nucleotides match TRBD1. With 4 bases clipped from V and 4 bases from J, the junction kept 15 bases outside the gene matches. CDR3 length equals 18 residues. CDR1 is GTSNPN, CDR2 SVGIG, per germline (reference sequence). In DNA, the CDR3 is TGTGCCTGGATACATCCGGGACAGGGGGTAGTAGCGGGAAACACCATATATTTT. This codes for CAWIHPGQGVVAGNTIYF.

The genes are TRBV6-5 and TRBJ2-7; 10 bases line up with TRBD1. CDR1 is MNHEY and CDR2 is SVGAGI in the germline V gene. Trimming at V came to 9 bases and at J to 2 bases, leaving 7 bases not matched to a gene. The CDR3 is 14 residues long. CDR3 in amino acids: CASAIDRGPYEQYF. The CDR3 DNA reads TGTGCCAGTGCGATCGACAGGGGGCCCTACGAGCAGTACTTC.

The chain recombines TRBV3-1 (or the pseudogene TRBV3-2) with TRBJ2-7; TRBD2 agrees at 10 bases. With V trimmed by 0 bases and J by 4 bases, 3 bases remained unmatched. This CDR3 is 15 amino acids long. Germline lookup yields CDR1 LGHDT and CDR2 YNNKEL (reference sequence). The CDR3 sequence is CASSQDILAGYEQYF. The CDR3 nucleotides read TGTGCCAGCAGCCAAGATATACTAGCGGGATACGAGCAGTACTTC.

CDR3 bases: TGTGCCAGCAACCTTAGGGGAGCGCAGTATTTT. The encoded protein is CASNLRGAQYF. The chain recombines TRBV12-3 or TRBV12-4 with TRBJ2-3, with D perhaps being TRBD1 or TRBD2 (5 bases each). CDR3 length equals 11 residues. Trimming stripped 7 bases from V and 10 bases from J, with 12 bases between.

The CDR3 region is CASSDTGVTEAFF. For the CDR3, the DNA is TGTGCCAGCAGTGACACAGGGGTCACTGAAGCTTTCTTT. This chain links TRBV2 with TRBJ1-1, with 7 bases aligning to TRBD1. J was trimmed by 4 bases and V by 3 bases; bases with no gene match: 2. Germline V CDR1 and CDR2: SNHLY, FYNNEI. The CDR3 is 13 residues long.

This chain joins TRBV19 and TRBJ2-3; a possible D gene is TRBD2 (6 bases). This CDR3 comprises 13 residues. Germline CDR1 is LNHDA and CDR2 is SQIVND (reference sequence). The V gene lost 4 bases and the J gene lost 6 bases, with 11 bases spanning the gap. The CDR3 loop is CASSRPGLDTQYF. The CDR3 nucleotides are TGTGCCAGTAGTAGGCCGGGACTTGATACGCAGTATTTT.

The CDR3 loop reads CASSPRDGRQETQYF. The CDR3 DNA is TGTGCCAGCAGCCCCAGGGACGGACGACAAGAGACCCAGTACTTC. The chain employs TRBV9 and TRBJ2-5; D may match TRBD1 or TRBD2 (5 bases each). From germline, CDR1 is SGDLS and CDR2 YYNGEE. V lost 4 bases and J lost 2, with 15 bases in between. The CDR3 covers 15 residues.

The chain links TRBV18 to TRBJ1-5; D might be TRBD1 (6 bases). This CDR3 is built from 14 residues. V was trimmed by 5 bases and J by 3 bases, leaving 11 bases between them. Germline V gene data show CDR1 as KGHSH and CDR2 as LQKENI. CDR3 sequence reads: CASSYSGDNQPQHF. The CDR3 region has the DNA TGTGCCAGCTCATACTCAGGGGACAATCAGCCCCAGCATTTT.

This chain uses TRBV12-3 or TRBV12-4 with TRBJ2-1; D is unclear. V was clipped by 1 base and J by 6 bases, with 4 bases between them. CDR3 length: 12 amino acids. CDR3 amino acids: CASSLGGNEQFF. The CDR3 bases are TGTGCCAGCAGTTTAGGGGGCAATGAGCAGTTCTTC.

This chain uses TRBV19 with TRBJ1-1; D is undetermined. The CDR3 covers 14 residues. CDR1 is LNHDA and CDR2 is SQIVND in the germline V gene (reference sequence). Trimming removed 3 bases from V and 1 base from J, with 9 bases in between. This CDR3 reads CASSIVAANTEAFF. In DNA form, the CDR3 reads TGTGCCAGTAGTATTGTAGCAGCGAACACTGAAGCTTTCTTT.

The V and J genes are TRBV21-1 and TRBJ2-7. TRBV21-1 is deemed a pseudogene. The CDR3 covers 15 residues. The CDR3 protein is CASSKGGFWAYEQYF. For the CDR3, the DNA is TGTGCCAGCAGCAAAGGGGGGTTTTGGGCGTACGAGCAGTACTTC.

A single count supports this clone. The chain is built from TRBV5-5 and TRBJ2-2; TRBD1 might be the D (5 bases). Germline loops: CDR1 SGHKS, CDR2 YYEKEE (reference sequence). V was shortened by 3 bases and J by 3 bases, with 12 bases between the two germline ends. The CDR3 totals 15 residues. CDR3 residues: CASSSVGADTGELFF. The DNA of the CDR3 is TGTGCCAGCAGCTCGGTAGGGGCGGACACCGGGGAGCTGTTTTTT.

The rearrangement uses TRBV19 and TRBJ1-1; 9 bases are shared with TRBD1. The CDR3 contains 17 residues. Germline CDR1 reads LNHDA; CDR2 reads SQIVND (reference sequence). The junction had 9 bases not matched to a gene; V was cut back by 4 bases and J by 0 bases. The chain's CDR3 is CASSRGQGRTVNTEAFF. The DNA for the CDR3 is TGTGCCAGTAGTAGGGGACAGGGTAGGACCGTGAACACTGAAGCTTTCTTT.

The chain combines TRBV28 with TRBJ1-5; 9 nucleotides line up with TRBD1. The CDR3 contains 15 residues. V shed 5 bases and J 7 bases; nucleotides not matched to a gene: 9. The V gene's germline CDR1 is MDHEN and CDR2 SYDVKM. As DNA, the CDR3 is TGTGCCAGCAGTCGATCGGGACAGGGCTGGCAGCCCCAGCATTTT. Translation: CASSRSGQGWQPQHF.

The chain joins TRBV7-9 to TRBJ2-7, with a possible D match to TRBD1 (5 bases). Germline V lookup: CDR1 SEHNR, CDR2 FQNEAQ (reference sequence). Trimming took off 4 bases at V and 5 bases at J, with 15 bases between the two ends. The CDR3 covers 14 residues. Here the CDR3 DNA reads TGTGCCAGCAGCTGGACATCCGCCCTTGACGAGCAGTACTTC. It yields the protein CASSWTSALDEQYF.

This chain connects TRBV7-2 to TRBJ1-2; 7 bases agree with TRBD1. CDR3 size: 16 residues. Germline V gene lookup returns CDR1 SGHTA and CDR2 FQGNSA. V was clipped by 1 base and J by 4 bases; unmatched bases: 9. The CDR3 DNA is TGTGCCAGCAGCTTAGAGGGAGGGGGCGCCCGCTATGGCTACACCTTC. Its translation is CASSLEGGGARYGYTF. The full variable domain, with the rest looked up from reference TRBV7-2 and TRBJ1-2, is GAGVSQSPSNKVTEKGKDVELRCDPISGHTALYWYRQSLGQGLEFLIYFQGNSAPDKSGLPSDRFSAERTGGSVSTLTIQRTQQEDSAVYLCASSLEGGGARYGYTFGSGTRLTVV.

DNA for the CDR3: TGTGCCAGCAGCCCCGAAGTCAACACCGGGGAGCTGTTTTTT. It yields the protein CASSPEVNTGELFF. The rearrangement links TRBV7-2 to TRBJ2-2; unclear D gene. The CDR3 covers 14 residues. The germline V gene encodes CDR1 SGHTA and CDR2 FQGNSA. V was clipped by 5 bases and J by 2 bases, with 9 bases between them.

This chain joins TRBV9 and TRBJ2-2, with no clear D. The CDR3 totals 19 residues. V lost 3 bases to trimming and J lost 6 bases, with 27 bases between them. Germline V gene sequence: CDR1 SGDLS, CDR2 YYNGEE. CDR3 DNA sequence: TGTGCCAGCAGCGCGCCCCCTAAACTCCATTGGATTGGGTCCGGGGAGCTGTTTTTT. Its protein is CASSAPPKLHWIGSGELFF.

This clone came up once. V and J are TRBV3-1 (or the pseudogene TRBV3-2) and TRBJ1-6, with TRBD1 matching over 11 bases. The V and J ends lost 3 bases and 15 bases, in that order; junction bases with no gene match: 13. CDR3 length: 16 residues. Looked up from germline, CDR1 is LGHDT and CDR2 is YNNKEL (reference sequence). The DNA for the CDR3 is TGTGCCAGCAGCCAGGTAGCGGACAGGGGGCGCCGAAACCTCCACTTT. As protein: CASSQVADRGRRNLHF.

This clone was detected once. The chain couples TRBV5-4 to TRBJ2-3; perhaps D is TRBD1 or TRBD2 (6 bases each). The germline CDR1 and CDR2 sequences are SGHNT and YYREEE (reference sequence). The germline V and J ends were trimmed by 0 bases and 3 bases, with 8 bases remaining between them. This CDR3 region has 14 residues. This CDR3 reads CASSLEGGTDTQYF. The CDR3 DNA follows: TGTGCCAGCAGCTTGGAAGGGGGGACAGATACGCAGTATTTT. Full variable domain (missing parts from reference TRBV5-4 and TRBJ2-3): ETGVTQSPTHLIKTRGQQVTLRCSSQSGHNTVSWYQQALGQGPQFIFQYYREEENGRGNFPPRFSGLQFPNYSSELNVNALELDDSALYLCASSLEGGTDTQYFGPGTRLTVL.

The chain has TRBV29-1 and TRBJ2-4, with D hard to call. V shed 6 bases and J shed 1 base, with 13 bases lying between them. The CDR3 contains 14 residues. Germline-derived CDR1 and CDR2 are SQVTM and ANQGSEA. The CDR3 nucleotides are TGCAGCGTGAGGATGGGTTCGGCCAAAAACATTCAGTACTTC. It specifies CSVRMGSAKNIQYF.

V usage is TRBV3-1 (or the pseudogene TRBV3-2) and J usage is TRBJ2-7; the match to TRBD2 covers 8 bases. The V and J ends lost 4 bases and 6 bases, in that order; junction bases with no gene match: 2. Germline V lookup: CDR1 LGHDT, CDR2 YNNKEL (reference sequence). The CDR3 contains 12 residues. This CDR3 is CASSRTSGEQYF. DNA for the CDR3: TGTGCCAGCAGCCGAACTAGCGGCGAGCAGTACTTC.

This chain uses TRBV12-5 with TRBJ2-7; D not resolved. Trimming removed 6 bases at V and 3 bases at J, with 9 bases between. The germline gives CDR1 LGHNT, CDR2 FRNRAP. CDR3 size: 12 residues. In DNA form, the CDR3 reads TGTGCTAGTGGCACGCAGAGCTACGAGCAGTACTTC. Encoded protein: CASGTQSYEQYF.

Regarding this clone: An end of the junction differs from the germline gene, which may be a read error. This chain uses TRBV30 with TRBJ2-7; D unresolved. Germline values: CDR1 GTSNPN, CDR2 SVGIG (reference sequence). There are 11 residues in the CDR3. CDR3 sequence (DNA): TGTGCCTGGAGTGTAGGGCAGGTACAAAACTTC. This encodes CAWSVGQVQNF.